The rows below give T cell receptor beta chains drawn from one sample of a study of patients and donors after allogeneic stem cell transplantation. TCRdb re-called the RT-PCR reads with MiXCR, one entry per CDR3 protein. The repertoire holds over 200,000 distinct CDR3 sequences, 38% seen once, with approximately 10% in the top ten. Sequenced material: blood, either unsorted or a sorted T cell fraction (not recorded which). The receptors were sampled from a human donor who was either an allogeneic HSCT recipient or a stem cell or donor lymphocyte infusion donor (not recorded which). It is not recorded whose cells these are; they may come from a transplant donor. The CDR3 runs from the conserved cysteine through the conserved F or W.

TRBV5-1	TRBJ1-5	CASSLAGFSNQPQHF
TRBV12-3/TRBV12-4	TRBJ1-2	CASTPDFYGYTF
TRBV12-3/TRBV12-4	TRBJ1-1	CASSFLGFLEGTEAFF
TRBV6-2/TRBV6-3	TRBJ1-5	CASSSRERGAFEPQHF
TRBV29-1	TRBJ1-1	CSVEWAGTEAFF
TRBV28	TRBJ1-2	CASSSGGEDYGYTF
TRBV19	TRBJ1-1	CATPATGITEAFF
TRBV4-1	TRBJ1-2	CASSHPRGQGGYTF
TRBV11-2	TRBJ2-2	CASSLLAGGTGELFF
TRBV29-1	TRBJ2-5	CSVGTSSETQYF
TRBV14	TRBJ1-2	CASSQAGATNYGYTF
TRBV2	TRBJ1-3	CASSGLGAANSGNTIYF
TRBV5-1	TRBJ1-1	CASSPLDRENTEAFF
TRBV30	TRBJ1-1	CAWSDGTYTEAFF
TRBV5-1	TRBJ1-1	CASSQDRILDTEAFF
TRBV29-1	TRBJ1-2	CSVDRGRGYTF
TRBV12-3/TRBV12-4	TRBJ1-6	CASGSTGTNSPLHF
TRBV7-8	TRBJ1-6	CASSSDRNSPLHF
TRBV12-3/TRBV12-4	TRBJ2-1	CASSPQRGLTNEQFF
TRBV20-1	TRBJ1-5	CSARPRAASNQPQHF
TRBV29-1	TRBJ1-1	CSAYSTEAFF
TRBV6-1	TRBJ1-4	CASSENFGEEEKLFF
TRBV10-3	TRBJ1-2	CAISDSRVPYGYTF
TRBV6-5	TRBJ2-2	CASQLGSRTGELFF
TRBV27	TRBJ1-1	CAPSLVGTEAFF
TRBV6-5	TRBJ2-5	CASSYYEKETQYF
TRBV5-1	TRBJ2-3	CASSLQGQGSHTQYF
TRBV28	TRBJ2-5	CASSLREVETQYF
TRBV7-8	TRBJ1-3	CASSTYLRAALGDSGNTIYF
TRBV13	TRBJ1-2	CASSLVQGNPQVGGYTF
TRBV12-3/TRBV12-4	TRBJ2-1	CASSFQPGPKYNEQFF
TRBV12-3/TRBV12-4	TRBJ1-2	CASTMGSDLGGYTF
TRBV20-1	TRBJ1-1	CSASNSGQGGTEAFF
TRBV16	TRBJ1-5	CASSRGGFDQPQHF
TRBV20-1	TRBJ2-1	CSARDGVGEQFF
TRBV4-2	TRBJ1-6	CASSQDWDQKYSPLHF
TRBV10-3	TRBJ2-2	CAISNTGPRTGELFF
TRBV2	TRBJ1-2	CASSETRANYGYTF
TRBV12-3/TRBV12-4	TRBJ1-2	CASSPANGDFNYGYTF